The 28 T cell receptor beta chains listed next were all sequenced from one sample in a study of shared T cell receptors in the human thymus. Libraries were prepared by immunoSEQ multiplex PCR; TCRdb keeps only in-frame clonotypes and omits some of them. The sample carries around 730,000 clones, 70% to 90% recorded once. The same sample was also studied in work on human thymus T cells.

The specimen was thymocytes. The source is a girl under three years old with a congenital heart defect.

The genes are TRBV7-6 and TRBJ2-2; D gene unclear. Trimming took 10 bases from V and 0 from J, leaving 18 bases between them. The CDR3 is made up of 16 amino acids. Germline-derived CDR1 and CDR2 are SGHVS and FNYEAQ. The CDR3 loop is CATLEKGITNTGELFF. The CDR3 DNA follows: TGTGCCACCCTAGAGAAAGGAATTACGAACACCGGGGAGCTGTTTTTT.

J is TRBJ1-1 and V is TRBV19; possible D gene TRBD1, 5 bases. The germline CDR1 and CDR2 sequences are LNHDA and SQIVND (reference sequence). CDR3 size: 17 residues. Trimming removed 5 bases at V and 0 bases at J, with 19 bases between. As DNA, the CDR3 is TGTGCCAGTAGTCCCCGGGGGAAACACATAATGAACACTGAAGCTTTCTTT. It specifies CASSPRGKHIMNTEAFF.

V is TRBV7-9 and J is TRBJ2-2; D is perhaps TRBD2 (6 bases). Germline loops: CDR1 SEHNR, CDR2 FQNEAQ (reference sequence). V dropped 5 bases and J dropped 3 bases, with 16 bases sitting between them. This CDR3 region has 16 residues. The CDR3 sequence: CASSPSVGTYTGELFF. CDR3 nucleotide sequence: TGTGCCAGCAGCCCTAGCGTTGGGACGTACACCGGGGAGCTGTTTTTT.

Regarding this clone: The same CDR3 also results from other DNA sequences found in this sample. The rearrangement joins TRBV29-1 to TRBJ2-1, with 7 nucleotides matching TRBD2. Trimming removed 1 base from V and 8 bases from J; junction bases left unmatched: 2. Germline CDR1 is SQVTM and CDR2 is ANQGSEA. This CDR3 has 12 residues. The CDR3 spells CSVEGGGYEQFF. CDR3 sequence (DNA): TGCAGCGTTGAAGGGGGGGGGTATGAGCAGTTCTTC.

The genes are TRBV13 and TRBJ2-2, with 10 bases fitting TRBD1. This CDR3 spans 17 amino acids. The V gene end was trimmed by 7 bases and the J gene end by 6 bases; junction bases not matched to a gene: 14. Germline loops: CDR1 PRHDT, CDR2 FYEKMQ (reference sequence). The CDR3 nucleotides are TGTGCCAGCACCGATGTTTACGGGACAGGGGTGGCCGGGGAGCTGTTTTTT. Amino acid sequence: CASTDVYGTGVAGELFF.

V and J are TRBV14 and TRBJ2-7; 11 bases fit TRBD2. V shed 4 bases and J 0 bases; nucleotides not matched to a gene: 5. Germline values: CDR1 SGHDN, CDR2 FVKESK. The CDR3 has 16 amino acids. The DNA of the CDR3 is TGTGCCAGCAGCCCGGGCCTAGCGGGGGGCTCCTACGAGCAGTACTTC. Its protein product is CASSPGLAGGSYEQYF.

The genes are TRBV9 and TRBJ1-2; 7 positions match TRBD1. The ends lost 0 bases at V and 5 bases at J; junction bases unmatched: 10. The CDR3 contains 16 residues. Germline values: CDR1 SGDLS, CDR2 YYNGEE. CDR3 sequence reads: CASSVVADTGDYGYTF. Here the CDR3 DNA reads TGTGCCAGCAGCGTAGTAGCCGACACAGGGGATTATGGCTACACCTTC.

The chain carries TRBV5-1 and TRBJ1-3; D uncertain. CDR3 length: 13 amino acids. V was trimmed by 4 bases and J by 8 bases, leaving 13 bases between them. CDR1 is SGHRS, CDR2 YFSETQ, per germline. Here the CDR3 DNA reads TGCGCCAGCAGCCCTGAGCCGCAAGACACCATATATTTT. Translating gives CASSPEPQDTIYF.

This clone has just one count. The chain joins TRBV2 to TRBJ1-5; D possibly corresponds to TRBD1 (5 bases). CDR3 length equals 17 residues. Germline assignment: CDR1 SNHLY and CDR2 FYNNEI. The V end was cut by 1 base, the J end by 5 bases, with 18 bases between. The CDR3 loop is CASSEVCHRLSHQPQHF. The CDR3 region has the DNA TGTGCCAGCAGTGAAGTTTGTCACAGGTTGTCGCATCAGCCCCAGCATTTT. The whole variable domain, filled in from reference TRBV2 and TRBJ1-5, reads EPEVTQTPSHQVTQMGQEVILRCVPISNHLYFYWYRQILGQKVEFLVSFYNNEISEKSEIFDDQFSVERPDGSNFTLKIRSTKLEDSAMYFCASSEVCHRLSHQPQHFGDGTRLSIL.

The rearrangement links TRBV4-1 to TRBJ1-1; 8 nucleotides agree with TRBD1. The V gene's germline CDR1 is MGHRA and CDR2 YSYEKL. The CDR3 extends over 14 amino acids. The V segment lost 4 bases and the J segment 1 base; nucleotides outside the gene matches: 2. CDR3 nucleotides: TGCGCCAGCAGCCTGGACAGGGAGAACACTGAAGCTTTCTTT. Its translation: CASSLDRENTEAFF.

In regard to this clone: The sample carries other DNA sequences with the same CDR3. The J gene is TRBJ2-5, the V gene TRBV2; TRBD1 matches at 7 bases. The J segment lost 3 bases and the V segment lost 8 bases, leaving 12 bases of the junction unmatched. The CDR3 is 15 residues long. Germline V gene data show CDR1 as SNHLY and CDR2 as FYNNEI. The CDR3 coding sequence is TGTGCCAGCGGGGGCCGACAGGGAGCGAAAGAGACCCAGTACTTC. The encoded protein is CASGGRQGAKETQYF. Full variable domain (outside the CDR3, taken from reference TRBV2 and TRBJ2-5): EPEVTQTPSHQVTQMGQEVILRCVPISNHLYFYWYRQILGQKVEFLVSFYNNEISEKSEIFDDQFSVERPDGSNFTLKIRSTKLEDSAMYFCASGGRQGAKETQYFGPGTRLLVL.

The rearrangement links TRBV30 to TRBJ1-3; D uncertain. V was clipped by 0 bases and J by 4 bases, with 13 bases between them. Germline CDR1 and CDR2: GTSNPN and SVGIG (reference sequence). The CDR3 totals 15 residues. As DNA, the CDR3 is TGTGCCTGGAGTGTACTTATATCGGGGGGAAACACCATATATTTT. Protein product: CAWSVLISGGNTIYF.

This chain connects TRBV5-6 to TRBJ2-7; tentatively, D is TRBD2 (5 bases). Germline CDR1 is SGHDT and CDR2 is YYEEEE. This CDR3 has 16 residues. V lost 4 bases and J 3 bases, leaving 20 bases between the germline ends. The CDR3 sequence is CASSQRRVRLLYEQYF. The CDR3 region has the DNA TGTGCCAGCAGCCAAAGGCGGGTACGTCTCCTCTACGAGCAGTACTTC.

The chain carries TRBV5-1 and TRBJ1-1; 9 nucleotides match TRBD1. This CDR3 has 18 amino acids. After removal of 4 bases from V and 1 base from J, the junction contained 14 bases not matched to a gene. Per germline, CDR1 SGHRS and CDR2 YFSETQ. The CDR3 nucleotides read TGCGCCAGCAGCACCCCGGACAGGGGCGACGTCCGGAACACTGAAGCTTTCTTT. Its protein is CASSTPDRGDVRNTEAFF.

This chain uses TRBV5-8 with TRBJ1-1; TRBD1 aligns across 9 bases. CDR3 size: 17 residues. Per the germline V gene, CDR1 is SGHTS and CDR2 is YDEGEE. V shed 5 bases and J 4 bases; nucleotides not matched to a gene: 15. CDR3 nucleotides: TGTGCCAGCAGTCATAACCGGGACAGGGTCTTTGCCACTGAAGCTTTCTTT. Amino acids: CASSHNRDRVFATEAFF.

The chain has TRBV28 and TRBJ1-1, with 9 positions matching TRBD1. This CDR3 has 20 residues. The trim removed 2 bases at V and 4 bases at J, leaving 20 bases unmatched. Looked up from germline, CDR1 is MDHEN and CDR2 is SYDVKM. The CDR3 is CASSLKPGQGHRQGGTEAFF. CDR3 coding DNA: TGTGCCAGCAGTTTAAAGCCGGGACAGGGCCATAGACAAGGGGGCACTGAAGCTTTCTTT.

V usage is TRBV7-6 and J usage is TRBJ1-1; no definite D call. Trimming removed 8 bases from V and 2 bases from J, with 15 bases in between. CDR1 and CDR2 from the germline V gene are SGHVS and FNYEAQ. This CDR3 region has 14 residues. The CDR3 DNA reads as TGTGCCAGCGTTTTCATTGGCGGAAACACTGAAGCTTTCTTT. Translated: CASVFIGGNTEAFF.

The chain carries TRBV9 and TRBJ2-7; D possibly corresponds to TRBD1 (6 bases). The CDR3 is made up of 14 amino acids. CDR1 is SGDLS, CDR2 YYNGEE, per germline. V was cut by 4 bases and J by 0 bases, with 11 bases left in between. The CDR3 bases are TGTGCCAGCAGCATCACAGGGAGCTCCTACGAGCAGTACTTC. Translated: CASSITGSSYEQYF.

The chain employs TRBV6-1 and TRBJ1-3, with D uncertain. CDR1 is MNHNS, CDR2 SASEGT, per germline. The CDR3 spans 15 residues. V was trimmed by 4 bases and J by 0 bases, leaving 10 bases between them. CDR3 sequence (DNA): TGTGCCAGCAGTGCGAGGGTACCCTCTGGAAACACCATATATTTT. Protein product: CASSARVPSGNTIYF.

A remark on this clone: The junction departs from the called germline gene at one end, perhaps through a read error. Other DNA variants within this sample encode the same CDR3. The chain has TRBV4-1 and TRBJ1-6; D ambiguous. The CDR3 contains 15 residues. Germline-derived CDR1 and CDR2 are MGHRA and YSYEKL. In DNA form, the CDR3 reads TGCGCCAGCAGCCCGAGGTCATTAGGTAATTCCCCCCTCCACTTT. Its protein product is CASSPRSLGNSPLHF.

V usage is TRBV7-6 and J usage is TRBJ2-5; weak D call: TRBD2 (6 bases). The germline gives CDR1 SGHVS, CDR2 FNYEAQ. V was shortened by 6 bases and J by 1 base, with 15 bases between the two germline ends. CDR3 length: 15 residues. The CDR3 reads CASSLNAGTQETQYF. The CDR3 region has the DNA TGTGCCAGCAGTCTAAACGCGGGGACCCAAGAGACCCAGTACTTC. The complete variable domain, with remaining parts taken from reference TRBV7-6 and TRBJ2-5, reads GAGVSQSPRYKVTKRGQDVALRCDPISGHVSLYWYRQALGQGPEFLTYFNYEAQQDKSGLPNDRFSAERPEGSISTLTIQRTEQRDSAMYRCASSLNAGTQETQYFGPGTRLLVL.

The table lists this clone with a count of one. The chain is built from TRBV19 and TRBJ1-5; 7 bases align to TRBD1. This CDR3 comprises 18 residues. Germline V gene lookup returns CDR1 LNHDA and CDR2 SQIVND (reference sequence). Trimming took 4 bases from V and 3 from J; bases not matched to a gene: 15. CDR3 in amino acids: CASSTQPQDRRDNQPQHF. CDR3 nucleotides: TGTGCCAGTAGTACTCAACCACAGGACAGGCGCGACAATCAGCCCCAGCATTTT.

The V and J genes are TRBV14 and TRBJ2-3; 12 bases align to TRBD2. The junction had 11 bases not matched to a gene; V was cut back by 2 bases and J by 5 bases. The CDR3 runs to 18 residues. CDR1 and CDR2 from the germline V gene are SGHDN and FVKESK. CDR3 DNA sequence: TGTGCCAGCAGCCAAACTCTAGCGGGGGGGCCAAGGGAAGATACGCAGTATTTT. It translates to CASSQTLAGGPREDTQYF.

This clone occurred once. The J gene is TRBJ2-1, the V gene TRBV19, with 16 positions matching TRBD2. J lost 3 bases, V lost 6 bases, and 11 bases had no gene match. CDR3 size: 19 residues. In germline, CDR1 is LNHDA, CDR2 SQIVND (reference sequence). The CDR3 is CASSSPGLAGGRGYNEQFF. The CDR3 DNA sequence: TGTGCCAGTAGCTCTCCGGGACTAGCGGGGGGGCGGGGCTACAATGAGCAGTTCTTC.

The V and J genes are TRBV12-5 and TRBJ1-2; D perhaps matches TRBD1 (5 bases). This CDR3 has 17 amino acids. Germline V gene data show CDR1 as LGHNT and CDR2 as FRNRAP. The V end was cut by 0 bases, the J end by 4 bases, with 18 bases between. The chain's CDR3 is CASGLVPESQGFYGYTF. The CDR3 DNA is TGTGCTAGTGGTTTGGTCCCCGAAAGTCAGGGATTCTATGGCTACACCTTC.

The V and J genes are TRBV7-2 and TRBJ2-2; 9 bases match TRBD2. The CDR3 consists of 16 residues. The junction had 7 bases not matched to a gene; V was cut back by 6 bases and J by 2 bases. CDR1 is SGHTA, CDR2 FQGNSA, per germline. The CDR3 protein is CASRLMGLANTGELFF. The CDR3 DNA reads TGTGCCAGCAGACTAATGGGACTAGCAAACACCGGGGAGCTGTTTTTT. Looking up the rest from reference TRBV7-2 and TRBJ2-2 gives the full variable domain: GAGVSQSPSNKVTEKGKDVELRCDPISGHTALYWYRQSLGQGLEFLIYFQGNSAPDKSGLPSDRFSAERTGGSVSTLTIQRTQQEDSAVYLCASRLMGLANTGELFFGEGSRLTVL.

The J gene is TRBJ1-6, the V gene TRBV6-5; a weak D match, TRBD1 (6 bases). There are 14 residues in the CDR3. CDR1 and CDR2 from the germline V gene are MNHEY and SVGAGI. Trimming pared 7 bases from V and 5 bases from J, leaving 12 bases between. DNA for the CDR3: TGTGCCAGCACCGCGGACAGCGATAATTCACCCCTCCACTTT. Translated, it gives CASTADSDNSPLHF.

The gene calls are TRBV5-6 and TRBJ1-4, with a tentative D call TRBD1 (5 bases). Germline loops: CDR1 SGHDT, CDR2 YYEEEE. V gave up 5 bases and J gave up 0 bases, with 8 bases separating them. The CDR3 is 14 amino acids. DNA of the CDR3: TGTGCCAGCAGTCGACAGTCAACTAATGAAAAACTGTTTTTT. It is translated as CASSRQSTNEKLFF.